The text below deals with one T cell receptor (beta chain). Its specificity is unknown. Data came from immunoSEQ multiplex PCR; TCRdb stores just in-frame clones and leaves some out. The sample contains 100,000 to 140,000 clones, over 80% of which appear only once. The germline CDR1 and CDR2 sequences are SEHNR and FQNEAQ (reference sequence). V lost 0 bases to trimming and J lost 9 bases; unmatched junction nucleotides: 11. The CDR3 contains 17 residues. The data were obtained in a study of graft-versus-host responses after intestinal transplantation. The rearrangement links TRBV7-9 to TRBJ2-1; the match to TRBD2 covers 10 bases. The sequence was obtained from a human donor who was the organ donor for an intestinal transplant. Sequenced here: unstimulated CD4+ T cells sorted from spleen or lymph node cells, sampled before transplant. This CDR3 is CASSLAKASGGLGEQFF. The CDR3 DNA sequence: TGTGCCAGCAGCTTAGCGAAGGCTAGCGGGGGATTAGGTGAGCAGTTCTTC.